This entry lists 17 T cell receptor beta chains sequenced from one sample in a study of vaccination and CD4 T cells after COVID-19. As for treatment: roughly nine-day PBMC culture with coronavirus spike peptide pools or control peptides (ViraFEST assay). For these TCRs, the target antigens are not known. The Oncomine TCR Beta short-read assay sequenced DNA from cultured CD4+ T cells. TCRdb recomputed calls from the PCR reads with MiXCR, one row per CDR3 protein. The sample records approximately 17,000 distinct CDR3 sequences, nearly 55% being singletons. This material consisted of CD4+ T cells from blood, cultured in vitro, taken before SARS-CoV-2 vaccination. The receptor set was obtained from a human donor who had recovered from COVID-19.

The J gene is TRBJ1-1, the V gene TRBV6-2 or TRBV6-3, with D unresolved. CDR3 length: 12 amino acids. Germline V CDR1 and CDR2: MNHEY, SVGEGT. Trimming stripped 2 bases from V and 7 bases from J, with 8 bases between. The CDR3 DNA follows: TGTGCCAGCAGTTACGGCCTATATGAAGCTTTCTTT. It translates to CASSYGLYEAFF.

This chain uses TRBV6-1 with TRBJ2-7; no clear D gene. The CDR3 is 16 residues long. The germline V gene encodes CDR1 MNHNS and CDR2 SASEGT. Trimming took 3 bases from V and 0 from J, leaving 15 bases between them. The CDR3 loop reads CASSDLETPGSYEQYF. The CDR3 DNA sequence: TGTGCCAGCAGTGATCTTGAGACCCCGGGCTCCTACGAGCAGTACTTC.

The J gene is TRBJ1-5, the V gene TRBV19; 7 nucleotides align to TRBD1. Trimming cost V 4 bases and J 0 bases; bases outside gene matches: 3. The CDR3 is 15 residues long. Per germline, CDR1 LNHDA and CDR2 SQIVND (reference sequence). DNA of the CDR3: TGTGCCAGTAGTACCGGGACAGATAGCAATCAGCCCCAGCATTTT. Residues: CASSTGTDSNQPQHF. Full variable domain (missing parts from reference TRBV19 and TRBJ1-5): DGGITQSPKYLFRKEGQNVTLSCEQNLNHDAMYWYRQDPGQGLRLIYYSQIVNDFQKGDIAEGYSVSREKKESFPLTVTSAQKNPTAFYLCASSTGTDSNQPQHFGDGTRLSIL.

This clonotype was seen once. J is TRBJ2-3 and V is TRBV20-1; 12 bases line up with TRBD2. The CDR3 has 17 residues. V lost 0 bases and J lost 1; bases outside the gene matches: 5. The V gene's germline CDR1 is DFQATT and CDR2 SNEGSKA (reference sequence). In DNA form, the CDR3 reads TGCAGTGCTAGAGATCTAGCGGGAGGGCCTGGCACAGATACGCAGTATTTT. This gives the protein CSARDLAGGPGTDTQYF.

The CDR3 here is CASSRSGSRSHEQYF. CDR3 in DNA: TGTGCCAGCAGTCGGAGCGGGAGTAGATCCCACGAGCAGTACTTC. The chain combines TRBV7-3 with TRBJ2-7, with 8 bases lining up with TRBD2. Germline CDR1 and CDR2: SGHTA and FQGTGA. The CDR3 extends over 15 amino acids. V was clipped by 6 bases and J by 5 bases; unmatched bases: 12.

This chain joins TRBV19 and TRBJ1-1; TRBD1 matches 8 bases. The CDR3 is 13 amino acids. The germline V gene encodes CDR1 LNHDA and CDR2 SQIVND (reference sequence). V trimming: 6 bases; J trimming: 8 bases; junction bases outside the gene matches: 8. Here the CDR3 DNA reads TGTGCCAGTAGAGGACAGGGAGCCGAGGAAGCTTTCTTT. It yields the protein CASRGQGAEEAFF. The variable domain in full, completed from reference TRBV19 and TRBJ1-1, reads DGGITQSPKYLFRKEGQNVTLSCEQNLNHDAMYWYRQDPGQGLRLIYYSQIVNDFQKGDIAEGYSVSREKKESFPLTVTSAQKNPTAFYLCASRGQGAEEAFFGQGTRLTVV.

The chain combines TRBV7-9 with TRBJ2-7, with D maybe TRBD2 (6 bases). Germline V lookup: CDR1 SEHNR, CDR2 FQNEAQ (reference sequence). The CDR3 covers 16 residues. Trimming pared 5 bases from V and 0 bases from J, leaving 17 bases between. DNA for the CDR3: TGTGCCAGCAGCCCCCGGCCAGGAGGGGACTCCTACGAGCAGTACTTC. It translates to CASSPRPGGDSYEQYF. The full variable domain, in which reference TRBV7-9 and TRBJ2-7 provide the parts outside the CDR3, is DTGVSQNPRHKITKRGQNVTFRCDPISEHNRLYWYRQTLGQGPEFLTYFQNEAQLEKSRLLSDRFSAERPKGSFSTLEIQRTEQGDSAMYLCASSPRPGGDSYEQYFGPGTRLTVT.

This clonotype has just one count. This chain joins TRBV5-1 and TRBJ1-6; the D is unclear. Germline CDR1 reads SGHRS; CDR2 reads YFSETQ. The length of the CDR3 is 16 residues. Trimming left V 4 bases short and J 10 bases short, with 21 bases between. This CDR3 reads CASSMGSTLGQSPLHF. The CDR3 bases are TGCGCCAGCAGCATGGGGTCCACCCTCGGGCAGTCACCCCTCCACTTT.

The chain carries TRBV20-1 and TRBJ2-2; tentatively, D is TRBD2 (5 bases). CDR1 and CDR2 (germline): DFQATT, SNEGSKA (reference sequence). CDR3 length equals 14 residues. The V and J ends lost 1 base and 3 bases respectively, with 9 bases between them. For the CDR3, the DNA is TGCAGTGCTAGAGCTAGCCGTTACACCGGGGAGCTGTTTTTT. Residues: CSARASRYTGELFF.

The chain links TRBV2 to TRBJ2-5; 7 nucleotides align to TRBD2. CDR3 length equals 12 residues. Trimming took 5 bases from V and 3 from J; bases not matched to a gene: 0. Germline V gene sequence: CDR1 SNHLY, CDR2 FYNNEI. CDR3 nucleotides: TGTGCCAGCAGTCTAGCGGAAGAGACCCAGTACTTC. It specifies CASSLAEETQYF.

This clonotype has a handful of counts. The chain has TRBV20-1 and TRBJ1-2, with unresolved D. The CDR3 runs to 12 residues. Germline values: CDR1 DFQATT, CDR2 SNEGSKA (reference sequence). The germline V and J ends were trimmed by 4 bases and 2 bases, with 8 bases remaining between them. CDR3 sequence reads: CSATDKNYGYTF. The DNA for the CDR3 is TGCAGTGCTACCGACAAGAACTATGGCTACACCTTC.

V is TRBV12-3 or TRBV12-4 and J is TRBJ1-2, with 9 bases that match TRBD1. This CDR3 has 13 residues. The V segment lost 6 bases and the J segment 8 bases; nucleotides outside the gene matches: 7. CDR3 sequence reads: CASSLGQGGGYTF. In nucleotides, the CDR3 is TGTGCCAGCAGCTTGGGACAGGGAGGCGGCTACACCTTC.

This clonotype was found a few times. This chain links TRBV11-2 with TRBJ1-1; TRBD1 matches 7 bases. Germline-derived CDR1 and CDR2 are SGHAT and FQNNGV. V dropped 6 bases and J dropped 5; count of bases not matched to a gene: 6. The CDR3 sequence is 13 residues long. The CDR3 region is CASRKQGTTEAFF. The CDR3 bases are TGTGCCAGCAGAAAACAGGGGACGACTGAAGCTTTCTTT.

The chain uses TRBV19 and TRBJ2-7; D ambiguous. V lost 5 bases to trimming and J lost 2 bases, with 10 bases between them. The CDR3 has 13 amino acids. Germline V gene sequence: CDR1 LNHDA, CDR2 SQIVND (reference sequence). The CDR3 is CASSDKGTYEQYF. CDR3 DNA sequence: TGTGCCAGTAGTGACAAAGGGACCTACGAGCAGTACTTC.

The genes are TRBV7-2 and TRBJ2-1; TRBD2 matches 9 bases. After removal of 8 bases from V and 4 bases from J, the junction contained 9 bases not matched to a gene. This CDR3 is built from 15 residues. The germline V gene encodes CDR1 SGHTA and CDR2 FQGNSA. CDR3 sequence: CASAAGGPGYNEQFF. CDR3 bases: TGTGCCAGCGCTGCGGGAGGGCCCGGATACAATGAGCAGTTCTTC.

This clonotype has a handful of counts. The chain recombines TRBV20-1 with TRBJ1-4; TRBD1 agrees at 11 bases. The ends lost 6 bases at V and 8 bases at J; junction bases unmatched: 5. Germline loops: CDR1 DFQATT, CDR2 SNEGSKA (reference sequence). The CDR3 is 13 amino acids. The CDR3, as DNA: TGCAGTGCCACGGACAGGGGGCCGGAAAAACTGTTTTTT. Its translation: CSATDRGPEKLFF.

This clonotype was seen a few times. The chain carries TRBV7-9 and TRBJ1-2; 7 positions agree with TRBD1. Looked up from germline, CDR1 is SEHNR and CDR2 is FQNEAQ (reference sequence). The CDR3 runs to 13 residues. V lost 3 bases, J lost 2 bases, and 0 bases stayed unmatched. The CDR3 DNA reads TGTGCCAGCAGCTTGGGACAGAACTATGGCTACACCTTC. This translates into CASSLGQNYGYTF.